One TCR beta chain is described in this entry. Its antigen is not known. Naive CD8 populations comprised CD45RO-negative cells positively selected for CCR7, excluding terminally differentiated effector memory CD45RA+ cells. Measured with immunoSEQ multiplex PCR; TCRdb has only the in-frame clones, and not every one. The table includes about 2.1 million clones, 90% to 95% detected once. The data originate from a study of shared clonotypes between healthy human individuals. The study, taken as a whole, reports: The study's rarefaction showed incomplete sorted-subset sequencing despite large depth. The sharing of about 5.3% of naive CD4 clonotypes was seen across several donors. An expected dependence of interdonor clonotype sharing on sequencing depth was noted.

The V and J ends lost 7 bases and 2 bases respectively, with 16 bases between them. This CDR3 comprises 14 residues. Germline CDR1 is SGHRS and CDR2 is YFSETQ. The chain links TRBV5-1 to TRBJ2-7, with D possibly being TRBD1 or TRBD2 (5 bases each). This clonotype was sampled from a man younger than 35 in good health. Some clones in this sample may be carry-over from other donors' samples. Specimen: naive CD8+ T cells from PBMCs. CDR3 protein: CASGTGPIAYEQYF. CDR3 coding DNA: TGCGCCAGCGGAACGGGACCGATCGCCTACGAGCAGTACTTC.